A single sample is the source of the 11 T cell receptor beta chains below, sequenced in a study of spatial heterogeneity in lung cancer. Time point of the sample: blood at routine non-recurrence follow-up after resection. One entry per CDR3 protein results from TCRdb running MiXCR on the 5' RACE reads. Here the sample spans fewer than 100,000 distinct CDR3 sequences, 19% being singletons. Sequencing was performed on PBMCs, taken at follow-up. These receptor sequences come from a male donor with early-stage non-small cell lung cancer.

This clonotype was detected only a few times. DNA for the CDR3: TGTGCCAGTAGTAAGGGGGGGACCTACAATGAGCAGTTCTTC. It specifies CASSKGGTYNEQFF. This sequence joins TRBV19 and TRBJ2-1, with D perhaps matching TRBD2 (7 bases). The ends were cut back, 4 bases at V and 2 bases at J, with 9 bases in the middle. This CDR3 contains 14 residues. Germline V gene sequence: CDR1 LNHDA, CDR2 SQIVND (reference sequence).

The chain uses TRBV6-2 or TRBV6-3 and TRBJ2-1, with TRBD1 as a possible D gene (5 bases). Trimming cost V 6 bases and J 3 bases, with 18 bases left between them. CDR3 length: 16 amino acids. Germline V gene data show CDR1 as MNHEY and CDR2 as SVGEGT. The DNA of the CDR3 is TGTGCCAGCAGACCCCTGGGCCAGGGCCACTACAATGAGCAGTTCTTC. Amino acid sequence: CASRPLGQGHYNEQFF.

This clonotype was counted ten times or more. The chain couples TRBV3-1 to TRBJ2-1; the match to TRBD2 covers 13 bases. The CDR3 spans 16 residues. Looked up from germline, CDR1 is LGHDT and CDR2 is YNNKEL (reference sequence). V shed 3 bases and J 6 bases; nucleotides not matched to a gene: 5. CDR3 bases: TGTGCCAGCAGCCACTCTAGGACTAGCGGGAGCAATGAGCAGTTCTTC. This translates into CASSHSRTSGSNEQFF.

A single count supports this clonotype. V and J are TRBV6-5 and TRBJ2-1; D not certain. V lost 2 bases and J lost 10, with 12 bases in between. Germline values: CDR1 MNHEY, CDR2 SVGAGI. The CDR3 contains 13 residues. The CDR3 sequence: CASSYMESNEQFF. The DNA for the CDR3 is TGTGCCAGCAGTTACATGGAGTCCAACGAGCAGTTCTTC.

The chain carries TRBV20-1 and TRBJ2-7, with D perhaps being TRBD1 or TRBD2 (6 bases each). CDR1 and CDR2 from the germline V gene are DFQATT and SNEGSKA (reference sequence). Trimming left V 0 bases short and J 3 bases short, with 9 bases between. This CDR3 is built from 13 residues. In DNA, the CDR3 is TGCAGTGCTAGAGAGGGGGGCCTCTACGAGCAGTACGTC. Its translation is CSAREGGLYEQYV.

This chain connects TRBV11-2 to TRBJ2-7; D remains unclear. Per the germline V gene, CDR1 is SGHAT and CDR2 is FQNNGV. The CDR3 runs to 15 residues. Deletions cut 1 base from V and 1 base from J, with 11 bases between. DNA of the CDR3: TGTGCCAGCAGCTTAGCCGGCTACCGATCCTACGAGCAGTACTTC. Its translation: CASSLAGYRSYEQYF.

In its sample, this clonotype was seen many times. The chain uses TRBV5-5 and TRBJ2-7, with D possibly being TRBD1 (5 bases). CDR3 length: 12 amino acids. The germline V gene encodes CDR1 SGHKS and CDR2 YYEKEE (reference sequence). The germline V and J ends were trimmed by 4 bases and 3 bases, with 8 bases remaining between them. CDR3 DNA sequence: TGTGCCAGCAGCGCTCAGGGCTACGAGCAGTACGTC. It specifies CASSAQGYEQYV.

This clonotype occurred a few times. This chain joins TRBV14 and TRBJ2-7; 14 bases align to TRBD2. This CDR3 contains 16 residues. Germline V gene data show CDR1 as SGHDN and CDR2 as FVKESK. Trimming at V came to 3 bases and at J to 7 bases, leaving 8 bases not matched to a gene. The CDR3 here is CASSQDGTSGSREQYF. CDR3 DNA sequence: TGTGCCAGCAGCCAGGACGGGACTAGCGGGAGTCGAGAGCAGTACTTC.

Ten or more counts support this clonotype. J is TRBJ2-1 and V is TRBV6-4, with 9 bases lining up with TRBD2. The CDR3 runs to 15 residues. V was clipped by 4 bases and J by 2 bases; unmatched bases: 3. Germline V gives CDR1 MRHNA, CDR2 SNTAGT. CDR3 loop: CASSVSGGPYNEQFF. For the CDR3, the DNA is TGTGCCAGCAGTGTCAGCGGGGGGCCCTACAATGAGCAGTTCTTC.

This clonotype was counted a single time. The chain carries TRBV10-3 and TRBJ1-3; weak D call: TRBD1 (6 bases). The germline V and J ends were trimmed by 5 bases and 0 bases, with 14 bases remaining between them. Germline V gives CDR1 ENHRY, CDR2 SYGVKD. The CDR3 is 16 amino acids. DNA for the CDR3: TGTGCCATCAGTTTGGACAGCCCGGACTCTGGAAACACCATATATTTT. It encodes CAISLDSPDSGNTIYF.

The chain uses TRBV20-1 and TRBJ1-5; 7 bases fit TRBD1. The V segment lost 6 bases and the J segment 0 bases; nucleotides outside the gene matches: 5. CDR1 is DFQATT, CDR2 SNEGSKA, per germline (reference sequence). The CDR3 runs 14 residues. CDR3 in DNA: TGCAGTGCCCTCGGACAGGATAGCAATCAGCCCCAGCATTTT. Protein product: CSALGQDSNQPQHF.